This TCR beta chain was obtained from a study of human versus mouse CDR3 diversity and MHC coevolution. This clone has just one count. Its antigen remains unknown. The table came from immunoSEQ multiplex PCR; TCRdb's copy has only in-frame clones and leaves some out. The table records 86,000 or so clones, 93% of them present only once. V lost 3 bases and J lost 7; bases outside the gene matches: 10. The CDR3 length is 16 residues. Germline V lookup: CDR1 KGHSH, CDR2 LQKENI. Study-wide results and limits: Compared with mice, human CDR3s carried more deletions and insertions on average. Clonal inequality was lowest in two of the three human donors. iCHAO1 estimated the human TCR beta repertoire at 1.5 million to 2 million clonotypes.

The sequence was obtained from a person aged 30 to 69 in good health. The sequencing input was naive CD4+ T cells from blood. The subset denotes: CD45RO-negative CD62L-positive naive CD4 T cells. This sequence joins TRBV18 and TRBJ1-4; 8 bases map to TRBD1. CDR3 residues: CASSPNAAGGSEKLFF. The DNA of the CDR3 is TGTGCCAGCTCACCTAACGCGGCAGGGGGCAGTGAAAAACTGTTTTTT.